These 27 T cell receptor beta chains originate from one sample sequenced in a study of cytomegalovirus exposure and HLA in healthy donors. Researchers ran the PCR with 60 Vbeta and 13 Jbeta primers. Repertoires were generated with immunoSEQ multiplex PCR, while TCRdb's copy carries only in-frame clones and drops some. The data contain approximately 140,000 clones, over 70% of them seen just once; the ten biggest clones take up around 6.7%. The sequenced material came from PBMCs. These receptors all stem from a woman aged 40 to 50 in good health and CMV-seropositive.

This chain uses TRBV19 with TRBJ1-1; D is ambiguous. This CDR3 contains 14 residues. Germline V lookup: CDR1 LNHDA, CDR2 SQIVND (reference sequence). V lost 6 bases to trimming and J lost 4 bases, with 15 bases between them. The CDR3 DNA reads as TGTGCCAGTAGCCGAGGACTGGGCGGCACTGAAGCTTTCTTT. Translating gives CASSRGLGGTEAFF.

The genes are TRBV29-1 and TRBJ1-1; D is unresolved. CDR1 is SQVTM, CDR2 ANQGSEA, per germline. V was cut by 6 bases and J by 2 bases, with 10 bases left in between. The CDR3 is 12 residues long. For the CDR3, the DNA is TGCAGCGTGATTACAGCTAACACTGAAGCTTTCTTT. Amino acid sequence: CSVITANTEAFF.

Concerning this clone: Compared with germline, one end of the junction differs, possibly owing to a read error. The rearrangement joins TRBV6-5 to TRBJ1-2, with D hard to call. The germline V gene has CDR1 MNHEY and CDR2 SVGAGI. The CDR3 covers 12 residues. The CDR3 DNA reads TGTGCCGGCAGTTACGGGCCGTATGGCTACACCTTC. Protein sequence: CAGSYGPYGYTF.

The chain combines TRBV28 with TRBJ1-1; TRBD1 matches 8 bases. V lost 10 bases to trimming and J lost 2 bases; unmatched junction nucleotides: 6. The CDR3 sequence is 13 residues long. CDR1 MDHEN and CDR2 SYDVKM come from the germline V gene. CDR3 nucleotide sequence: TGTGCCATTACGGACAGGGCCAACACTGAAGCTTTCTTT. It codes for CAITDRANTEAFF.

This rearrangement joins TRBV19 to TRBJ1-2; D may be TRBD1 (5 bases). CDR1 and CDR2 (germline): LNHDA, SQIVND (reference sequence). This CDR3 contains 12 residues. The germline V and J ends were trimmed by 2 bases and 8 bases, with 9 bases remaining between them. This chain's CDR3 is CASSIIGEGYTF. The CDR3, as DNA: TGTGCCAGTAGTATAATAGGGGAAGGCTACACCTTC.

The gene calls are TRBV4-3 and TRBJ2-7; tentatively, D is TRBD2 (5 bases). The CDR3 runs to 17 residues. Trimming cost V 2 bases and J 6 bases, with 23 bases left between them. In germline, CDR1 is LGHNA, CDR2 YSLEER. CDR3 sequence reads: CASSQSLERVSPFEQYF. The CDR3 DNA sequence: TGCGCCAGCAGCCAATCCCTCGAGAGGGTTTCCCCCTTCGAGCAGTACTTC.

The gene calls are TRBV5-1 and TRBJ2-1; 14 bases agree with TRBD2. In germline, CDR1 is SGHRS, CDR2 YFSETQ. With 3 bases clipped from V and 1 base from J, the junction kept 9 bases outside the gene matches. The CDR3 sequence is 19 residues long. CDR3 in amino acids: CASSWGTSGGPRSYNEQFF. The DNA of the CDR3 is TGCGCCAGCAGCTGGGGGACTAGCGGGGGACCCCGTTCCTACAATGAGCAGTTCTTC. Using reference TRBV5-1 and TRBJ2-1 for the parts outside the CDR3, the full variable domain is KAGVTQTPRYLIKTRGQQVTLSCSPISGHRSVSWYQQTPGQGLQFLFEYFSETQRNKGNFPGRFSGRQFSNSRSEMNVSTLELGDSALYLCASSWGTSGGPRSYNEQFFGPGTRLTVL.

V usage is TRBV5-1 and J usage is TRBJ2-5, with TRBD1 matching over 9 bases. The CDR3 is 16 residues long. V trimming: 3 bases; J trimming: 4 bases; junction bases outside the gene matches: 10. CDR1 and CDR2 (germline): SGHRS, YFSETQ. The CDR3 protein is CASSYGTGFERETQYF. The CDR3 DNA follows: TGCGCCAGCAGCTATGGGACAGGGTTCGAGCGAGAGACCCAGTACTTC.

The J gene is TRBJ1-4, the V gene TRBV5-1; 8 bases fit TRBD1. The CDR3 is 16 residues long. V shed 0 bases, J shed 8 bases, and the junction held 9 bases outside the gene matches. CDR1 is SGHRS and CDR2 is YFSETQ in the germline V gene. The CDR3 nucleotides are TGCGCCAGCAGCTTGGCCGGCAACAGGGGGGGCGAAAAACTGTTTTTT. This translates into CASSLAGNRGGEKLFF.

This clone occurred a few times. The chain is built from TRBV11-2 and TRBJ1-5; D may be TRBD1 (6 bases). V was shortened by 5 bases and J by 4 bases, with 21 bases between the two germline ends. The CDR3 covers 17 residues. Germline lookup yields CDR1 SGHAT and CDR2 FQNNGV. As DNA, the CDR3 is TGTGCCAGCAGCCTAGGGGTAGGTACAGGGAAGAATCAGCCCCAGCATTTT. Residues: CASSLGVGTGKNQPQHF.

CDR3 residues: CASSDVTYTF. In DNA, the CDR3 is TGTGCCAGCAGTGACGTTACTTACACCTTC. The rearrangement uses TRBV2 and TRBJ1-2; D unresolved. The CDR3 runs to 10 residues. Germline CDR1 is SNHLY and CDR2 is FYNNEI. V lost 3 bases, J lost 11 bases, and 7 bases lay in between.

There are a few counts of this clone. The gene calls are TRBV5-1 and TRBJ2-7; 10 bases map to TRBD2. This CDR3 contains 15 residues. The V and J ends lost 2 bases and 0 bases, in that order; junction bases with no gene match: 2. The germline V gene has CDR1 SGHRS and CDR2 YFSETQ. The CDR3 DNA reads TGCGCCAGCAGCTTCCTAGCGGGGGACTCCTACGAGCAGTACTTC. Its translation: CASSFLAGDSYEQYF.

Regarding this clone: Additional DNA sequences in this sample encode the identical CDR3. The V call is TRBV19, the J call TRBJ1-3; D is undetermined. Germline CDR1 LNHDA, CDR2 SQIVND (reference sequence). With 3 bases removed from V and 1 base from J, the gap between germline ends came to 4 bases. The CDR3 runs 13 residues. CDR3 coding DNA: TGTGCCAGTAGTATTTCGTCTGGAAACACCATATATTTT. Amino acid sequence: CASSISSGNTIYF. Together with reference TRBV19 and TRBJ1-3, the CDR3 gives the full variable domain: DGGITQSPKYLFRKEGQNVTLSCEQNLNHDAMYWYRQDPGQGLRLIYYSQIVNDFQKGDIAEGYSVSREKKESFPLTVTSAQKNPTAFYLCASSISSGNTIYFGEGSWLTVV.

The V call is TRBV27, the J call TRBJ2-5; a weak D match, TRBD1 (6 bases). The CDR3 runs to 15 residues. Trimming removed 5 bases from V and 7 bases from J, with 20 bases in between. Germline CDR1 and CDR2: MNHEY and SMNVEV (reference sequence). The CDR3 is CASSPSGTYPWTQYF. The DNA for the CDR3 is TGTGCCAGCAGTCCCTCCGGGACATACCCATGGACCCAGTACTTC.

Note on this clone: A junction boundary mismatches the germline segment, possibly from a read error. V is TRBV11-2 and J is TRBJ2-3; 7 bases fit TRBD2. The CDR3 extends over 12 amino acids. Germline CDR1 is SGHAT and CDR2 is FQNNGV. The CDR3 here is CASSLWRGTLDF. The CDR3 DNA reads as TGTGCCAGCAGCTTATGGCGGGGGACCTTGGATTTT.

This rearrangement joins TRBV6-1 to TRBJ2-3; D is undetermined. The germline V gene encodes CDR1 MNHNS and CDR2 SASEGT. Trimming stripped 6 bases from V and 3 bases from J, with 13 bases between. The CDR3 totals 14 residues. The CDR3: CASRPPGITDTQYF. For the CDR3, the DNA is TGTGCCAGCAGACCCCCAGGAATAACAGATACGCAGTATTTT.

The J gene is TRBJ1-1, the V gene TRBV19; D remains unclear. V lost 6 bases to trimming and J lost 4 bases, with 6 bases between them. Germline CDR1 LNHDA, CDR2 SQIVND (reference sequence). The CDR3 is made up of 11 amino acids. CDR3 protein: CASRYFTEAFF. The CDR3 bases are TGTGCCAGTAGGTATTTCACTGAAGCTTTCTTT. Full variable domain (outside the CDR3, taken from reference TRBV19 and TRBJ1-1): DGGITQSPKYLFRKEGQNVTLSCEQNLNHDAMYWYRQDPGQGLRLIYYSQIVNDFQKGDIAEGYSVSREKKESFPLTVTSAQKNPTAFYLCASRYFTEAFFGQGTRLTVV.

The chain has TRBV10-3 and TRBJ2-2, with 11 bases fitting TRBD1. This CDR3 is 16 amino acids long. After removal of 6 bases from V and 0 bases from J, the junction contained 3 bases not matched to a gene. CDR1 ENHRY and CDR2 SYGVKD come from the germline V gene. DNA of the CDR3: TGTGCCATCAGGGGACAGGGGGTCGCGAACACCGGGGAGCTGTTTTTT. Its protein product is CAIRGQGVANTGELFF.

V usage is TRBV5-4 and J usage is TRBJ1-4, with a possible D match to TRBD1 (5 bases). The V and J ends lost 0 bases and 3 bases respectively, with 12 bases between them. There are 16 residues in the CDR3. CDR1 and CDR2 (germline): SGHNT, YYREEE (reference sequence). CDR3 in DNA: TGTGCCAGCAGCTTGGATCCGACAGTATCTAATGAAAAACTGTTTTTT. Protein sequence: CASSLDPTVSNEKLFF.

Here the CDR3 reads CASSETGVGTGELFF. The CDR3 DNA is TGTGCCAGCAGTGAAACGGGGGTGGGGACCGGGGAGCTGTTTTTT. The chain recombines TRBV2 with TRBJ2-2, with a tentative D call TRBD2 (6 bases). Trimming pared 2 bases from V and 5 bases from J, leaving 12 bases between. The CDR3 loop spans 15 amino acids. Per the germline V gene, CDR1 is SNHLY and CDR2 is FYNNEI.

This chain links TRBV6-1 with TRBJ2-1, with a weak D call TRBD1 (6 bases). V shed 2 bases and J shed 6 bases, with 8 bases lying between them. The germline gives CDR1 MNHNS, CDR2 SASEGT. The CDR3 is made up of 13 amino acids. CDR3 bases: TGTGCCAGCAGTGAATACAGGGTCAATGAGCAGTTCTTC. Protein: CASSEYRVNEQFF.

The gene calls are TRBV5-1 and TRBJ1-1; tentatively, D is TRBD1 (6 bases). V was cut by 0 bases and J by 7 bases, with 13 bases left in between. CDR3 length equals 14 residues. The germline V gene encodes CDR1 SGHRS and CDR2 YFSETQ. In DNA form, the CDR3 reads TGCGCCAGCAGCTTGGGACAGGCGTTGGGTGAAGCTTTCTTT. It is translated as CASSLGQALGEAFF.

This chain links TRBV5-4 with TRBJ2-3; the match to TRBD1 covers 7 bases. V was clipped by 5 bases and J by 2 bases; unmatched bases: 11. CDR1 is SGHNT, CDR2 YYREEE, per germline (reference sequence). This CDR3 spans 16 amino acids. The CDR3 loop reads CASSLPRGTVTDTQYF. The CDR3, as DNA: TGTGCCAGCAGTTTACCAAGAGGGACAGTCACAGATACGCAGTATTTT.

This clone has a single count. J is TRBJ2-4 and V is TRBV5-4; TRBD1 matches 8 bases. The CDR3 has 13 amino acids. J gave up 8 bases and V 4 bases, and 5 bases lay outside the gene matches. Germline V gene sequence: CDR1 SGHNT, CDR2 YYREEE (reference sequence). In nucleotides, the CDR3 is TGTGCCAGCAGCCCGGACAGGGCGGACATTCAGTACTTC. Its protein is CASSPDRADIQYF.

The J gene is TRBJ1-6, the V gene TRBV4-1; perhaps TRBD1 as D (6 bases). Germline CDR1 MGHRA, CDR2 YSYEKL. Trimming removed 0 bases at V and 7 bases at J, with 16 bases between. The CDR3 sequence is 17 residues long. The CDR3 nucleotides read TGCGCCAGCAGCCAAGATGACGGGGGGGCGTTGAATTCACCCCTCCACTTT. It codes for CASSQDDGGALNSPLHF.

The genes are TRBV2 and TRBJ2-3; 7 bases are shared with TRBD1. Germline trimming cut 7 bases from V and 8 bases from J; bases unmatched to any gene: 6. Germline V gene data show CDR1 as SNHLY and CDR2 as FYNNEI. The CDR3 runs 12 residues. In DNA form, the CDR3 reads TGTGCCAGCAAGGGGGCCCACGCTACGCAGTATTTT. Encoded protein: CASKGAHATQYF.

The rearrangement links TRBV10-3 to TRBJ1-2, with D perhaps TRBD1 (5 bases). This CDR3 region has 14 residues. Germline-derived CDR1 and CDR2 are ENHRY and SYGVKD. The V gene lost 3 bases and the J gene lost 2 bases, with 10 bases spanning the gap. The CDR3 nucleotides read TGTGCCATCAGTGACAGGGAAATCAACTATGGCTACACCTTC. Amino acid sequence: CAISDREINYGYTF.